One sample yielded the 27 T cell receptor beta chains listed below, sequenced in a study of shared clonotypes between healthy human individuals. Naive CD8 cells comprised CD45RO-negative, CCR7-positively selected cells, excluding terminally differentiated effector memory CD45RA+ cells. Data came from immunoSEQ multiplex PCR; TCRdb stores just in-frame clones and leaves some out. The table records about 2.2 million clones, around 93% of them present only once. Sequencing was done on a sample of naive CD8+ T cells from PBMCs. These TCRs come from a man between 18 and 35 years old in good health. Some clones in this sample may be carry-over from other donors' samples.

V usage is TRBV19 and J usage is TRBJ1-4; D remains unclear. Germline V gene sequence: CDR1 LNHDA, CDR2 SQIVND (reference sequence). Trimming stripped 9 bases from V and 10 bases from J, with 21 bases between. CDR3 length: 14 amino acids. The DNA for the CDR3 is TGTGCCAGCAGCGGTCGAGGGCACGCAGGAAAACTGTTTTTT. Translated, it gives CASSGRGHAGKLFF.

V usage is TRBV7-2 and J usage is TRBJ2-1; D is unclear. CDR1 is SGHTA, CDR2 FQGNSA, per germline. V lost 5 bases, J lost 8 bases, and 13 bases lay in between. The CDR3 runs 13 residues. CDR3 nucleotide sequence: TGTGCCAGCAGCCTCCTACTCGGTTATGAGCAGTTCTTC. This translates into CASSLLLGYEQFF.

The rearrangement joins TRBV28 to TRBJ2-5; 9 nucleotides agree with TRBD2. The CDR3 has 15 residues. V trimming: 2 bases; J trimming: 0 bases; junction bases outside the gene matches: 1. CDR1 and CDR2 from the germline V gene are MDHEN and SYDVKM. The CDR3: CASSLLAGYQETQYF. The DNA of the CDR3 is TGTGCCAGCAGTTTACTAGCGGGGTACCAAGAGACCCAGTACTTC. The complete variable domain, with remaining parts taken from reference TRBV28 and TRBJ2-5, reads DVKVTQSSRYLVKRTGEKVFLECVQDMDHENMFWYRQDPGLGLRLIYFSYDVKMKEKGDIPEGYSVSREKKERFSLILESASTNQTSMYLCASSLLAGYQETQYFGPGTRLLVL.

The chain has TRBV27 and TRBJ2-7; D uncertain. Germline V gene sequence: CDR1 MNHEY, CDR2 SMNVEV (reference sequence). The CDR3 has 14 residues. The V end was cut by 0 bases, the J end by 2 bases, with 8 bases between. The DNA of the CDR3 is TGTGCCAGCAGTTTATCGGCCATTACCTACGAGCAGTACTTC. It yields the protein CASSLSAITYEQYF.

The V call is TRBV11-2, the J call TRBJ1-2; D not resolved. With 0 bases removed from V and 3 bases from J, the gap between germline ends came to 8 bases. This CDR3 is built from 14 residues. In germline, CDR1 is SGHAT, CDR2 FQNNGV. CDR3 protein: CASSLDGEDYGYTF. CDR3 coding DNA: TGTGCCAGCAGCTTAGATGGAGAGGACTATGGCTACACCTTC.

This clone was seen once. J is TRBJ2-1 and V is TRBV5-8; the D gene could be TRBD1 or TRBD2 (6 bases each). The V and J ends lost 0 bases and 5 bases respectively, with 18 bases between them. This CDR3 contains 17 residues. CDR1 is SGHTS and CDR2 is YDEGEE in the germline V gene. DNA for the CDR3: TGTGCCAGCAGCTTGGGATGGGGGGCTGCGGCCGACAATGAGCAGTTCTTC. Protein: CASSLGWGAAADNEQFF.

The chain recombines TRBV7-8 with TRBJ1-5, with D possibly being TRBD1 (5 bases). The CDR3 is 13 amino acids. The germline V gene has CDR1 SGHVS and CDR2 FQNEAQ. V was trimmed by 5 bases and J by 9 bases, leaving 14 bases between them. The CDR3 loop reads CASSPTRGGPQHF. CDR3 nucleotides: TGTGCCAGCAGCCCAACTCGGGGCGGGCCCCAGCATTTT.

This chain joins TRBV25-1 and TRBJ1-2; no reliable D call. The V end lost 4 bases, the J end lost 8 bases, and 14 bases lay between the germline ends. The CDR3 contains 13 residues. CDR1 MGHDK and CDR2 SYGVNS come from the germline V gene. The CDR3 is CASSVLRSGGYTF. The CDR3 DNA follows: TGTGCCAGCAGTGTTCTCCGGAGCGGAGGCTACACCTTC.

This chain links TRBV6-1 with TRBJ1-4, with D tentatively TRBD1 (6 bases). The V end was cut by 2 bases, the J end by 7 bases, with 17 bases between. The germline V gene encodes CDR1 MNHNS and CDR2 SASEGT. The CDR3 has 16 amino acids. CDR3 coding DNA: TGTGCCAGCAGTGAATGGGGGCGAGGCGGTCGTGAAAAACTGTTTTTT. Its translation is CASSEWGRGGREKLFF.

V gene TRBV7-9 combines with J gene TRBJ2-1; tentatively, D is TRBD1 (5 bases). The V end lost 5 bases, the J end lost 2 bases, and 13 bases lay between the germline ends. CDR3 length: 15 amino acids. Germline V gene lookup returns CDR1 SEHNR and CDR2 FQNEAQ (reference sequence). CDR3 region: CASSKSGKTYNEQFF. CDR3 DNA: TGTGCCAGCAGCAAATCAGGGAAAACCTACAATGAGCAGTTCTTC.

In nucleotides, the CDR3 is TGCGCCAGCAGCCAAGGAGGGCTGAGCGATGAGCAGTTCTTC. Protein product: CASSQGGLSDEQFF. The chain joins TRBV4-3 to TRBJ2-1; D perhaps matches TRBD2 (5 bases). CDR3 length equals 14 residues. Trimming pared 1 base from V and 8 bases from J, leaving 12 bases between. CDR1 and CDR2 (germline): LGHNA, YSLEER.

The chain has TRBV28 and TRBJ2-7; D unresolved. Trimming took off 0 bases at V and 7 bases at J, with 4 bases between the two ends. This CDR3 comprises 11 residues. The germline V gene has CDR1 MDHEN and CDR2 SYDVKM. The CDR3 coding sequence is TGTGCCAGCAGTTTATGGGGGGAGCAGTACTTC. This gives the protein CASSLWGEQYF.

The V call is TRBV5-1, the J call TRBJ2-7; D is unclear. The CDR3 covers 13 residues. Germline V gives CDR1 SGHRS, CDR2 YFSETQ. Trimming removed 1 base at V and 5 bases at J, with 10 bases between. This CDR3 reads CASSLYGSHEQYF. For the CDR3, the DNA is TGCGCCAGCAGCTTGTATGGCAGCCACGAGCAGTACTTC.

V is TRBV9 and J is TRBJ1-3; D is unresolved. V gave up 4 bases and J gave up 4 bases, with 12 bases separating them. The CDR3 is made up of 14 amino acids. The germline V gene has CDR1 SGDLS and CDR2 YYNGEE. The DNA for the CDR3 is TGTGCCAGCAGCCCCAGGACGGAGGGAAACACCATATATTTT. Translation: CASSPRTEGNTIYF.

The genes are TRBV7-8 and TRBJ2-7; D might be TRBD2 (7 bases). Germline CDR1 and CDR2: SGHVS and FQNEAQ. This CDR3 comprises 15 residues. Trimming shortened V by 5 bases and J by 1 base, and 15 bases separated the two germline ends. The CDR3 DNA reads TGTGCCAGCAGCATCCGGGGGGCAGGGTCCTACGAGCAGTACTTC. The encoded protein is CASSIRGAGSYEQYF.

The count of this clone is one. The chain joins TRBV19 to TRBJ2-4; possible D gene TRBD2, 7 bases. The germline gives CDR1 LNHDA, CDR2 SQIVND (reference sequence). Trimming removed 7 bases from V and 1 base from J, with 11 bases in between. CDR3 length equals 14 residues. CDR3 region: CASMAGAAKNIQYF. The CDR3 DNA follows: TGTGCCAGTATGGCGGGGGCGGCCAAAAACATTCAGTACTTC.

This chain connects TRBV21-1 to TRBJ2-2; the tabulated D call, TRBD1, remains unverified against the DNA. TRBV21-1 corresponds to a pseudogene. This CDR3 region has 18 residues. CDR3 sequence reads: CASSSRSDRVGDTGELFF. Written as DNA, the CDR3 is TGTGCCAGCAGCTCCCGATCGGACAGGGTGGGGGACACCGGGGAGCTGTTTTTT.

The V and J genes are TRBV10-1 and TRBJ1-4, with D perhaps matching TRBD1 (5 bases). Per the germline V gene, CDR1 is WNHNN and CDR2 is SYGVQD (reference sequence). The CDR3 is 16 amino acids. The V end was cut by 0 bases, the J end by 7 bases, with 15 bases between. The CDR3 DNA reads TGCGCCAGCAGTGAGTCGGATTCGCCGAGGGGTGAAAAACTGTTTTTT. Encoded protein: CASSESDSPRGEKLFF.

The rearrangement uses TRBV4-2 and TRBJ2-1; tentative D call: TRBD2 (6 bases). Germline CDR1 reads LGHNA; CDR2 reads YNFKEQ. V lost 3 bases, J lost 8 bases, and 23 bases lay in between. CDR3 length: 17 amino acids. The DNA of the CDR3 is TGTGCCAGCAGCCATCAACCCCCCCCCACTAGCCCTGATGAGCAGTTCTTC. Encoded protein: CASSHQPPPTSPDEQFF.

This clone was seen more than once but under ten times. The gene calls are TRBV4-1 and TRBJ1-1; D is perhaps TRBD1 (6 bases). Per germline, CDR1 MGHRA and CDR2 YSYEKL. The CDR3 totals 13 residues. V gave up 5 bases and J gave up 5 bases, with 12 bases separating them. Here the CDR3 DNA reads TGCGCCAGCAGCTCCAGGGGAGGTACTGAAGCTTTCTTT. It specifies CASSSRGGTEAFF.

The V call is TRBV5-1, the J call TRBJ2-1; the match to TRBD1 covers 9 bases. Germline assignment: CDR1 SGHRS and CDR2 YFSETQ. The CDR3 loop spans 16 amino acids. V was clipped by 4 bases and J by 10 bases; unmatched bases: 15. CDR3 region: CASSQDPGTGRLEQFF. Written as DNA, the CDR3 is TGCGCCAGCAGCCAGGACCCCGGGACAGGGAGGTTGGAGCAGTTCTTC.

The V and J genes are TRBV19 and TRBJ2-5, with D possibly matching TRBD1 (5 bases). The assigned J gene may be wrong: the sequence end matches TRBJ2-7 better. CDR3 length: 13 amino acids. Germline lookup yields CDR1 LNHDA and CDR2 SQIVND (reference sequence). CDR3 sequence: CASALTVAYEQYF. CDR3 sequence (DNA): TGTGCCAGCGCCCTGACAGTAGCCTACGAGCAGTACTTC.

A word on this clone: Within the sample, other DNA sequences also encode this same CDR3. V usage is TRBV9 and J usage is TRBJ1-1; D remains ambiguous. This CDR3 is 15 amino acids long. The germline V gene has CDR1 SGDLS and CDR2 YYNGEE. Deletions cut 4 bases from V and 0 bases from J, with 13 bases between. The CDR3 protein is CASSPRTGMNTEAFF. The CDR3 DNA follows: TGTGCCAGCAGCCCCAGGACGGGAATGAACACTGAAGCTTTCTTT.

This clone came up a few times. The gene calls are TRBV28 and TRBJ2-2; 10 positions match TRBD2. Looked up from germline, CDR1 is MDHEN and CDR2 is SYDVKM. The V and J ends lost 4 bases and 4 bases, in that order; junction bases with no gene match: 9. CDR3 length: 17 amino acids. CDR3 nucleotides: TGTGCCAGCAGTTACTCCAGCGGGAGGGGTACCACCGGGGAGCTGTTTTTT. Its protein is CASSYSSGRGTTGELFF.

The genes are TRBV7-8 and TRBJ1-5; D is unclear. The V and J ends lost 0 bases and 6 bases respectively, with 18 bases between them. Germline-derived CDR1 and CDR2 are SGHVS and FQNEAQ. The CDR3 extends over 17 amino acids. The CDR3: CASSLALVGTKGQPQHF. For the CDR3, the DNA is TGTGCCAGCAGCTTAGCCCTTGTTGGAACGAAGGGTCAGCCCCAGCATTTT.

The CDR3 loop reads CASSGSSYEQYF. In DNA form, the CDR3 reads TGTGCCAGCAGCGGGAGCTCCTACGAGCAGTACTTC. V gene TRBV6-1 combines with J gene TRBJ2-7; tentative D call: TRBD2 (6 bases). The CDR3 sequence is 12 residues long. Germline CDR1 MNHNS, CDR2 SASEGT. V was pared by 6 bases and J by 0 bases, with 6 bases between.

The rearrangement uses TRBV15 and TRBJ2-1, with a weak D call TRBD1 (6 bases). Germline V lookup: CDR1 LNHNV, CDR2 YYDKDF (reference sequence). V was trimmed by 0 bases and J by 8 bases, leaving 14 bases between them. The CDR3 totals 15 residues. The CDR3 DNA reads as TGTGCCACCAGCAGAGAAAACAGGGTCACCGATGAGCAGTTCTTC. Translated: CATSRENRVTDEQFF.